A single sample is the source of the 32 T cell receptor beta chains below, sequenced in a study of shared clonotypes between healthy human individuals. The data were produced by immunoSEQ multiplex PCR, yet TCRdb's version contains in-frame clones alone and is incomplete. Here the sample spans roughly 1,500,000 clones, around 98.5% being singletons. Sequenced sample: naive CD4+ T cells sorted from blood. The subset was: CD45RA+ positively selected. These receptors were collected from a young man in good health.

This clone was observed a single time. This sample also contains other DNA sequences that code for the same CDR3. The V call is TRBV9, the J call TRBJ2-1; 7 bases align to TRBD2. The junction had 5 bases not matched to a gene; V was cut back by 0 bases and J by 2 bases. Germline CDR1 SGDLS, CDR2 YYNGEE. The CDR3 loop spans 16 amino acids. In nucleotides, the CDR3 is TGTGCCAGCAGCGTAGTAGGGCTAGCGGCCTACAATGAGCAGTTCTTC. Translating gives CASSVVGLAAYNEQFF.

This chain uses TRBV5-6 with TRBJ2-1; 11 bases align to TRBD2. Trimming removed 1 base from V and 5 bases from J; junction bases left unmatched: 2. The V gene's germline CDR1 is SGHDT and CDR2 YYEEEE. The CDR3 runs to 15 residues. The CDR3 here is CASSLLAGGNNEQFF. CDR3 sequence (DNA): TGTGCCAGCAGCTTGTTAGCGGGAGGGAACAATGAGCAGTTCTTC.

Written as DNA, the CDR3 is TGTGCCAGCTCACCAGGGCTGCAAGGGGCTGAGCAGTTCTTC. Its protein is CASSPGLQGAEQFF. The rearrangement uses TRBV18 and TRBJ2-1; D may be TRBD1 (5 bases). The CDR3 is 14 residues long. CDR1 and CDR2 from the germline V gene are KGHSH and LQKENI. V was clipped by 2 bases and J by 9 bases, with 14 bases between them.

The V and J genes are TRBV5-1 and TRBJ2-1; TRBD2 matches at 12 bases. The ends lost 7 bases at V and 8 bases at J; junction bases unmatched: 7. Germline V gene lookup returns CDR1 SGHRS and CDR2 YFSETQ. The CDR3 totals 14 residues. The CDR3 bases are TGCGCCAGCCGACTAGCGGGAGATTTCCATGAGCAGTTCTTC. This sequence encodes CASRLAGDFHEQFF.

The chain carries TRBV25-1 and TRBJ2-1; TRBD2 matches at 11 bases. Germline assignment: CDR1 MGHDK and CDR2 SYGVNS. V dropped 4 bases and J dropped 7; count of bases not matched to a gene: 6. The length of the CDR3 is 15 residues. DNA for the CDR3: TGTGCCAGCAGTGCGGGACTAGCGGACACAAATGAGCAGTTCTTC. Its protein is CASSAGLADTNEQFF.

The rearrangement joins TRBV7-8 to TRBJ2-3, with 11 bases that match TRBD2. CDR1 SGHVS and CDR2 FQNEAQ come from the germline V gene. The CDR3 is 17 amino acids. The trim removed 5 bases at V and 2 bases at J, leaving 9 bases unmatched. Here the CDR3 DNA reads TGTGCCAGCAGCAAGCGGTTAGCGGGAGGGGTCACAGATACGCAGTATTTT. As protein: CASSKRLAGGVTDTQYF.

CDR3 nucleotide sequence: TGCAGCGCGGAGACAGGGTCGGGGGAGACCCAGTACTTC. As protein: CSAETGSGETQYF. The chain employs TRBV29-1 and TRBJ2-5; the match to TRBD1 covers 7 bases. After removal of 7 bases from V and 5 bases from J, the junction contained 10 bases not matched to a gene. Germline-derived CDR1 and CDR2 are SQVTM and ANQGSEA. The CDR3 length is 13 residues.

This chain uses TRBV6-4 with TRBJ2-1, with TRBD2 identical over 10 bases. The germline gives CDR1 MRHNA, CDR2 SNTAGT. With V trimmed by 6 bases and J by 1 base, 3 bases remained unmatched. The CDR3 contains 15 residues. The CDR3 spells CASSVGLASYNEQFF. The CDR3 nucleotides read TGTGCCAGCAGCGTGGGACTAGCGTCCTACAATGAGCAGTTCTTC.

Comments on this clone: Other DNA sequences in this specimen translate into the identical CDR3. The chain employs TRBV20-1 and TRBJ2-3; D possibly corresponds to TRBD2 (6 bases). The CDR3 has 11 residues. V lost 5 bases to trimming and J lost 9 bases, with 12 bases between them. The V gene's germline CDR1 is DFQATT and CDR2 SNEGSKA (reference sequence). The CDR3 here is CSARGAQTQYF. DNA for the CDR3: TGCAGTGCTCGCGGGGCACAGACGCAGTATTTT.

The chain employs TRBV5-1 and TRBJ1-2; TRBD1 might be the D (5 bases). The CDR3 is made up of 12 amino acids. Germline loops: CDR1 SGHRS, CDR2 YFSETQ. CDR3 sequence (DNA): TGCGGTGGAGGGGCATGTGGCTATGGCTACACCTTC. This gives the protein CGGGACGYGYTF.

The chain is built from TRBV18 and TRBJ1-1; TRBD1 might be the D (6 bases). Trimming took off 0 bases at V and 5 bases at J, with 13 bases between the two ends. Germline V gene data show CDR1 as KGHSH and CDR2 as LQKENI. The CDR3 covers 15 residues. The DNA of the CDR3 is TGTGCCAGCTCACCACCGTTGGGAGGGGGGACTGAAGCTTTCTTT. It is translated as CASSPPLGGGTEAFF.

About this clone: The same CDR3 also results from other DNA sequences found in this sample. The chain links TRBV7-3 to TRBJ2-2; possibly TRBD2 for D (6 bases). The CDR3 loop spans 15 amino acids. V was shortened by 0 bases and J by 2 bases, with 7 bases between the two germline ends. Germline V gene data show CDR1 as SGHTA and CDR2 as FQGTGA. The CDR3 sequence: CASSLTSGNTGELFF. CDR3 sequence (DNA): TGTGCCAGCAGCTTAACTAGCGGCAACACCGGGGAGCTGTTTTTT. The full variable domain, with the rest looked up from reference TRBV7-3 and TRBJ2-2, is GAGVSQTPSNKVTEKGKYVELRCDPISGHTALYWYRQSLGQGPEFLIYFQGTGAADDSGLPNDRFFAVRPEGSVSTLKIQRTERGDSAVYLCASSLTSGNTGELFFGEGSRLTVL.

Details on this clone: Other DNA sequences in this specimen translate into the identical CDR3. The chain is built from TRBV29-1 and TRBJ1-4; D uncertain. V dropped 6 bases and J dropped 5 bases, with 10 bases sitting between them. From germline, CDR1 is SQVTM and CDR2 ANQGSEA. This CDR3 has 12 residues. The CDR3 sequence is CSVRTGNEKLFF. Written as DNA, the CDR3 is TGCAGCGTCAGGACGGGAAATGAAAAACTGTTTTTT.

This chain uses TRBV5-1 with TRBJ1-2, with 8 bases lining up with TRBD1. CDR1 is SGHRS and CDR2 is YFSETQ in the germline V gene. The V gene end was trimmed by 4 bases and the J gene end by 5 bases; junction bases not matched to a gene: 13. This CDR3 is 16 amino acids long. CDR3 amino acids: CASSLSWDRTLYGYTF. CDR3 nucleotides: TGCGCCAGCAGCCTATCTTGGGACAGGACTCTATATGGCTACACCTTC.

The DNA of the CDR3 is TGTGCCAGCAGGCGGCGGGGGTCCCTCGATCAGCCCCAGCATTTT. It yields the protein CASRRRGSLDQPQHF. The rearrangement links TRBV2 to TRBJ1-5, with D tentatively TRBD1 (5 bases). CDR1 is SNHLY and CDR2 is FYNNEI in the germline V gene. V was shortened by 6 bases and J by 5 bases, with 17 bases between the two germline ends. The CDR3 length is 15 residues. Full variable domain (remainder filled in from reference TRBV2 and TRBJ1-5): EPEVTQTPSHQVTQMGQEVILRCVPISNHLYFYWYRQILGQKVEFLVSFYNNEISEKSEIFDDQFSVERPDGSNFTLKIRSTKLEDSAMYFCASRRRGSLDQPQHFGDGTRLSIL.

The chain uses TRBV2 and TRBJ2-3; TRBD1 agrees at 8 bases. CDR1 and CDR2 (germline): SNHLY, FYNNEI. The CDR3 covers 15 residues. V shed 2 bases and J 1 base; nucleotides not matched to a gene: 2. CDR3 amino acids: CASSELGQGTDTQYF. CDR3 bases: TGTGCCAGCAGTGAATTGGGACAGGGCACAGATACGCAGTATTTT.

J is TRBJ2-6 and V is TRBV28, with 8 bases matching TRBD2. There are 19 residues in the CDR3. Germline CDR1 is MDHEN and CDR2 is SYDVKM. V lost 6 bases and J lost 1; bases outside the gene matches: 14. This chain's CDR3 is CASSLPAWTSKSGANVLTF. The CDR3 nucleotides read TGTGCCAGCAGCCTCCCTGCCTGGACTAGCAAATCTGGGGCCAACGTCCTGACTTTC.

The genes are TRBV7-2 and TRBJ2-7; TRBD1 aligns across 10 bases. The CDR3 has 14 amino acids. Germline trimming cut 1 base from V and 6 bases from J; bases unmatched to any gene: 3. Germline V CDR1 and CDR2: SGHTA, FQGNSA. The CDR3 DNA reads as TGTGCCAGCAGCTTAGTGACAGGGGGCGGCGAGCAGTACTTC. Encoded protein: CASSLVTGGGEQYF.

The chain is built from TRBV5-6 and TRBJ2-2; 14 nucleotides line up with TRBD2. Germline V CDR1 and CDR2: SGHDT, YYEEEE. The ends lost 8 bases at V and 6 bases at J; junction bases unmatched: 12. This CDR3 contains 17 residues. The CDR3: CASHALGLAGAPGELFF. CDR3 DNA: TGTGCCAGTCACGCCCTGGGACTAGCGGGAGCGCCCGGGGAGCTGTTTTTT.

The chain couples TRBV6-1 to TRBJ2-1; D may be TRBD2 (5 bases). Germline CDR1 MNHNS, CDR2 SASEGT. The CDR3 has 14 residues. V was trimmed by 0 bases and J by 8 bases, leaving 11 bases between them. For the CDR3, the DNA is TGTGCCAGCAGTGAAGCGGACTCAGAGGATGAGCAGTTCTTC. Its protein is CASSEADSEDEQFF.

Turning to this clone: This same CDR3 is encoded by further DNA sequences in the sample. V gene TRBV5-1 combines with J gene TRBJ2-7; no clear D. Germline assignment: CDR1 SGHRS and CDR2 YFSETQ. The CDR3 runs to 12 residues. V was clipped by 0 bases and J by 6 bases, with 7 bases between them. As DNA, the CDR3 is TGCGCCAGCAGCTTGGGGCCGGGCGAGCAGTACTTC. Protein: CASSLGPGEQYF.

This clone was seen a single time. This chain connects TRBV4-3 to TRBJ2-1, with D possibly called TRBD1 or TRBD2 (5 bases each). The CDR3 totals 13 residues. Germline V gene lookup returns CDR1 LGHNA and CDR2 YSLEER. The germline V and J ends were trimmed by 0 bases and 12 bases, with 12 bases remaining between them. The CDR3 sequence is CASSQERGDLQFF. CDR3 DNA sequence: TGCGCCAGCAGCCAAGAGAGGGGAGACCTGCAGTTCTTC.

The rearrangement links TRBV7-7 to TRBJ2-7; 7 bases agree with TRBD2. The J segment lost 3 bases and the V segment lost 4 bases, leaving 3 bases of the junction unmatched. Per the germline V gene, CDR1 is SSHAT and CDR2 is FNYEAQ (reference sequence). The CDR3 totals 13 residues. The CDR3 loop is CASSYERDYEQYF. The CDR3 DNA follows: TGTGCCAGCAGCTATGAGCGGGACTACGAGCAGTACTTC.

This chain connects TRBV19 to TRBJ2-1; D is unclear. This CDR3 is 15 amino acids long. Trimming pared 6 bases from V and 2 bases from J, leaving 14 bases between. Germline CDR1 reads LNHDA; CDR2 reads SQIVND (reference sequence). This CDR3 is CASSPESETYNEQFF. The CDR3 DNA reads as TGTGCCAGTAGCCCTGAGTCCGAGACCTACAATGAGCAGTTCTTC.

This chain connects TRBV5-4 to TRBJ1-1; D unclear. Per the germline V gene, CDR1 is SGHNT and CDR2 is YYREEE (reference sequence). The CDR3 is made up of 13 amino acids. V gave up 1 base and J gave up 12 bases, with 16 bases separating them. The CDR3: CASSLSKAASPFF. DNA for the CDR3: TGTGCCAGCAGCTTGAGTAAAGCCGCTTCCCCTTTCTTT.

In regard to this clone: The same CDR3 can be traced to other DNA sequences in this sample. V usage is TRBV5-1 and J usage is TRBJ2-2; D not certain. The CDR3 has 12 residues. Deletions cut 0 bases from V and 6 bases from J, with 3 bases between. The germline V gene encodes CDR1 SGHRS and CDR2 YFSETQ. Written as DNA, the CDR3 is TGCGCCAGCAGCTTGGTCGCCGGGGAGCTGTTTTTT. Encoded protein: CASSLVAGELFF. Looking up the rest from reference TRBV5-1 and TRBJ2-2 gives the full variable domain: KAGVTQTPRYLIKTRGQQVTLSCSPISGHRSVSWYQQTPGQGLQFLFEYFSETQRNKGNFPGRFSGRQFSNSRSEMNVSTLELGDSALYLCASSLVAGELFFGEGSRLTVL.

The genes are TRBV11-2 and TRBJ2-1, with 12 bases aligning to TRBD2. This CDR3 has 18 residues. With 8 bases clipped from V and 5 bases from J, the junction kept 16 bases outside the gene matches. The germline gives CDR1 SGHAT, CDR2 FQNNGV. CDR3 DNA: TGTGCCAGCCGACCCCGATCTAGACTAGCGGGAGTCCACAATGAGCAGTTCTTC. Translated, it gives CASRPRSRLAGVHNEQFF.

CDR3 sequence (DNA): TGTGCCAGCAGCTTAGCCCTTCCGGACAGGGGATATCAGCCCCAGCATTTT. Protein: CASSLALPDRGYQPQHF. This rearrangement joins TRBV7-6 to TRBJ1-5; TRBD1 matches at 9 bases. CDR1 is SGHVS, CDR2 FNYEAQ, per germline. Unmatched junction bases numbered 8, after V lost 0 bases and J lost 5 bases. The CDR3 has 17 residues.

The chain carries TRBV25-1 and TRBJ2-1; 12 bases agree with TRBD2. With 7 bases clipped from V and 6 bases from J, the junction kept 7 bases outside the gene matches. The CDR3 extends over 15 amino acids. Germline V gene data show CDR1 as MGHDK and CDR2 as SYGVNS. DNA of the CDR3: TGTGCCAGCACCTCGGGACTAGCGGGCCCCAATGAGCAGTTCTTC. It specifies CASTSGLAGPNEQFF.

This chain uses TRBV5-1 with TRBJ2-3, with TRBD2 as a possible D gene (5 bases). Germline V gene lookup returns CDR1 SGHRS and CDR2 YFSETQ. Trimming stripped 3 bases from V and 4 bases from J, with 12 bases between. This CDR3 is 14 amino acids long. CDR3 bases: TGCGCCAGCAGCTCCTCGGGGTACGCAGATACGCAGTATTTT. Translated: CASSSSGYADTQYF. Full variable domain (outside the CDR3, taken from reference TRBV5-1 and TRBJ2-3): KAGVTQTPRYLIKTRGQQVTLSCSPISGHRSVSWYQQTPGQGLQFLFEYFSETQRNKGNFPGRFSGRQFSNSRSEMNVSTLELGDSALYLCASSSSGYADTQYFGPGTRLTVL.

The V call is TRBV28, the J call TRBJ1-1; D call uncertain. The CDR3 runs to 11 residues. V lost 8 bases, J lost 11 bases, and 15 bases lay in between. Per germline, CDR1 MDHEN and CDR2 SYDVKM. The CDR3 region is CASGTFLMAFF. The CDR3, as DNA: TGTGCCAGCGGTACCTTTCTGATGGCTTTCTTT.

This clone was seen once. The chain combines TRBV7-9 with TRBJ2-7; TRBD2 agrees at 10 bases. The CDR3 length is 18 residues. Germline V gene lookup returns CDR1 SEHNR and CDR2 FQNEAQ (reference sequence). Trimming at V came to 1 base and at J to 4 bases, leaving 13 bases not matched to a gene. The CDR3 coding sequence is TGTGCCAGCAGCTTAGTTCGCGTGCTCGGGACTAGCGTTTACGAGCAGTACTTC. Its translation is CASSLVRVLGTSVYEQYF.